Included here is one TCR beta chain sequence, with context. Antigen unknown. The CDR3 is 15 residues long. Germline V gene sequence: CDR1 SGDLS, CDR2 YYNGEE. With 6 bases removed from V and 3 bases from J, the gap between germline ends came to 18 bases. These data are taken from a study of PD-1 blockade in classical Hodgkin lymphoma. Overall study context: Patients got intravenous nivolumab 3 mg/kg every 2 weeks.

Relapses following autologous stem cell transplantation were seen in all patients, with brentuximab vedotin exposure varying. The method was immunoSEQ multiplex PCR; TCRdb's version includes in-frame clones alone and lacks a portion of them. The table has fewer than 110,000 clones, around 89% seen once; the top ten hold around 6.6%. Study observations and caveats: Unlike CD8+ TCR diversity, which did not rise significantly by C4D1, CD4+ TCR diversity did. With respect to the repertoire differences, their causes, possibly disease activity or prior therapy, remain undefined. Newly diagnosed and completely responding patients shared comparable baseline diversity.

The sample in question was peripheral blood mononuclear cells (PBMCs), obtained before the second cycle of nivolumab. This TCR derives from a human donor with classical Hodgkin lymphoma. J is TRBJ1-1 and V is TRBV9; the D gene is possibly TRBD1 (6 bases). CDR3 amino acids: CASTLGGGRHTEAFF. The CDR3 DNA sequence: TGTGCCAGCACCTTAGGGGGGGGGAGGCACACTGAAGCTTTCTTT.